These 22 T cell receptor beta chains originate from one sample sequenced in a study of T cells in Graves' hyperthyroidism and ophthalmopathy. Authors of the study amplified TCR beta CDR3 regions from RNA transcripts. An initial round of RT-PCR targeting the TCR CDR3 relied on the HTBI primer set. TCRdb re-derived calls from the multiplex PCR reads in MiXCR, one entry per CDR3 protein. The sample contains hundreds of thousands of distinct CDR3 sequences, approximately 17% of which appear only once. Sequencing was performed on blood. Source of these receptors: a woman aged 55-70 years with Graves' ophthalmopathy.

Comment on this clonotype: A much larger clone sits a single nucleotide away, making a read error possible. V is TRBV5-1 and J is TRBJ2-1, with D perhaps TRBD1 or TRBD2 (5 bases each). The assigned J gene may be wrong: the sequence end matches TRBJ2-7 better. The CDR3 length is 15 residues. Per the germline V gene, CDR1 is SGHRS and CDR2 is YFSETQ. The CDR3 is CATKTSWGNYNEQYF. CDR3 bases: TGCGCCACCAAAACGTCGTGGGGGAACTACAATGAGCAGTACTTC.

At least ten counts were recorded for this clonotype. This chain links TRBV20-1 with TRBJ1-1, with unresolved D. V lost 0 bases and J 3 bases, leaving 11 bases between the germline ends. Germline CDR1 is DFQATT and CDR2 is SNEGSKA (reference sequence). The CDR3 spans 14 residues. CDR3 nucleotides: TGCAGTGCTAGAGATCTTGGCAGACACACTGAAGCTTTCTTT. This codes for CSARDLGRHTEAFF.

This clonotype was seen repeatedly, ten times or more. J is TRBJ1-2 and V is TRBV7-2; tentatively, D is TRBD1 (5 bases). CDR1 and CDR2 from the germline V gene are SGHTA and FQGNSA. Trimming stripped 5 bases from V and 7 bases from J, with 20 bases between. The CDR3 is 15 residues long. In DNA form, the CDR3 reads TGTGCCAGCAGCCATCCCTCCAGGGCGGACGGTGGCTACACCTTC. Residues: CASSHPSRADGGYTF. Combining the CDR3 with reference TRBV7-2 and TRBJ1-2 gives the whole variable domain GAGVSQSPSNKVTEKGKDVELRCDPISGHTALYWYRQSLGQGLEFLIYFQGNSAPDKSGLPSDRFSAERTGGSVSTLTIQRTQQEDSAVYLCASSHPSRADGGYTFGSGTRLTVV.

The chain has TRBV7-6 and TRBJ2-7; 9 nucleotides align to TRBD2. From germline, CDR1 is SGHVS and CDR2 FNYEAQ. The CDR3 contains 14 residues. V lost 5 bases to trimming and J lost 3 bases; unmatched junction nucleotides: 5. CDR3 coding DNA: TGTGCCAGCAGCGTCCGAGCGGGGGGCTACGAGCAGTACTTC. Translating gives CASSVRAGGYEQYF.

In its sample, this clonotype was seen many times. The chain uses TRBV28 and TRBJ2-7; tentatively, D is TRBD2 (6 bases). From germline, CDR1 is MDHEN and CDR2 SYDVKM. CDR3 length equals 16 residues. Trimming pared 5 bases from V and 3 bases from J, leaving 20 bases between. CDR3 loop: CASSPIQWRGGYEQYF. The DNA of the CDR3 is TGTGCCAGCAGTCCTATCCAATGGCGGGGCGGCTACGAGCAGTACTTC.

Many counts were recorded for this clonotype. V gene TRBV30 combines with J gene TRBJ1-1, with a tentative D call TRBD1 (5 bases). Germline V gene lookup returns CDR1 GTSNPN and CDR2 SVGIG (reference sequence). Trimming shortened V by 3 bases and J by 1 base, and 9 bases separated the two germline ends. CDR3 length: 13 residues. The CDR3 DNA sequence: TGTGCCTGGAGGTGGGGACCGAACACTGAAGCTTTCTTT. As protein: CAWRWGPNTEAFF. Based on the CDR3 plus reference TRBV30 and TRBJ1-1, the full variable domain is SQTIHQWPATLVQPVGSPLSLECTVEGTSNPNLYWYRQAAGRGLQLLFYSVGIGQISSEVPQNLSASRPQDRQFILSSKKLLLSDSGFYLCAWRWGPNTEAFFGQGTRLTVV.

Turning to this clonotype: A much larger clonotype is one base distant, so this may be a read error. The genes are TRBV18 and TRBJ2-7; D gene uncertain. Germline loops: CDR1 KGHSH, CDR2 LQKENI. The CDR3 extends over 11 amino acids. Trimming removed 6 bases at V and 6 bases at J, with 9 bases between. The CDR3 nucleotides read TGTGCCAGCTCCACCCCCTGCGAGCAGTACTTC. It encodes CASSTPCEQYF.

J is TRBJ2-7 and V is TRBV29-1; D might be TRBD1 (6 bases). Trimming stripped 6 bases from V and 3 bases from J, with 12 bases between. Germline lookup yields CDR1 SQVTM and CDR2 ANQGSEA. The CDR3 runs 12 residues. The CDR3 region has the DNA TGCAGCGTCAACACAGGGTTCTACGAGCAGTACTTC. Its protein product is CSVNTGFYEQYF.

This clonotype was detected only a few times. This chain links TRBV5-5 with TRBJ2-1; D remains ambiguous. Trimming stripped 0 bases from V and 4 bases from J, with 5 bases between. The CDR3 totals 13 residues. Germline CDR1 is SGHKS and CDR2 is YYEKEE (reference sequence). The CDR3 sequence is CASSLEWYNEQFF. CDR3 sequence (DNA): TGTGCCAGCAGCTTGGAATGGTACAATGAGCAGTTCTTC.

The sample holds a few counts of this clonotype. The CDR3 bases are TGTGCCAGCAGCTGGGGTATTCGAGCTGAAGCTTTCTTT. Its protein is CASSWGIRAEAFF. This sequence joins TRBV12-3 or TRBV12-4 and TRBJ1-1, with D hard to call. Trimming shortened V by 6 bases and J by 6 bases, and 14 bases separated the two germline ends. This CDR3 spans 13 amino acids.

The chain couples TRBV25-1 to TRBJ2-7; TRBD2 matches at 13 bases. This CDR3 is 16 amino acids long. V lost 3 bases and J lost 3; bases outside the gene matches: 5. CDR1 MGHDK and CDR2 SYGVNS come from the germline V gene. The CDR3 here is CASSDPRTSGSYEQYF. The CDR3 coding sequence is TGTGCCAGCAGTGATCCCAGGACTAGCGGGAGCTACGAGCAGTACTTC.

This clonotype was counted at least ten times. The chain joins TRBV6-1 to TRBJ1-1; no clear D. The CDR3 loop spans 13 amino acids. V shed 6 bases and J shed 0 bases, with 8 bases lying between them. CDR1 and CDR2 from the germline V gene are MNHNS and SASEGT. CDR3 sequence (DNA): TGTGCCAGCAGCCCTGCGGTGAACACTGAAGCTTTCTTT. This translates into CASSPAVNTEAFF.

This clonotype was observed many times. This chain joins TRBV12-3 or TRBV12-4 and TRBJ2-3; 10 positions match TRBD2. The V gene end was trimmed by 6 bases and the J gene end by 5 bases; junction bases not matched to a gene: 11. The CDR3 sequence is 16 residues long. CDR3 DNA sequence: TGTGCCAGCAGCCGCATGACTAGCGGGTTGGGAGATACGCAGTATTTT. This translates into CASSRMTSGLGDTQYF.

The chain couples TRBV19 to TRBJ1-6; D gene unclear. The V gene lost 2 bases and the J gene lost 7 bases, with 9 bases spanning the gap. CDR1 LNHDA and CDR2 SQIVND come from the germline V gene (reference sequence). This CDR3 is 14 amino acids long. CDR3 DNA sequence: TGTGCCAGTAGTATAAACGGTCGGAATTCACCCCTCCACTTT. Translated, it gives CASSINGRNSPLHF.

The chain carries TRBV30 and TRBJ1-1; D gene ambiguous. Trimming shortened V by 7 bases and J by 1 base, and 13 bases separated the two germline ends. Germline CDR1 reads GTSNPN; CDR2 reads SVGIG (reference sequence). This CDR3 region has 13 residues. DNA for the CDR3: TGTGCCTCCCTGGGAGGTGGGAACACTGAAGCTTTCTTT. It yields the protein CASLGGGNTEAFF.

The chain uses TRBV20-1 and TRBJ1-6; 9 positions agree with TRBD1. Germline V lookup: CDR1 DFQATT, CDR2 SNEGSKA (reference sequence). The ends lost 3 bases at V and 10 bases at J; junction bases unmatched: 10. This CDR3 has 15 amino acids. The CDR3 loop is CSASPRDRARSPLHF. The DNA of the CDR3 is TGCAGTGCTAGCCCCCGGGACAGGGCCAGATCACCCCTCCACTTT.

This clonotype has at least ten counts. The V and J genes are TRBV6-1 and TRBJ2-1; 9 bases are shared with TRBD1. With 6 bases clipped from V and 6 bases from J, the junction kept 12 bases outside the gene matches. Per the germline V gene, CDR1 is MNHNS and CDR2 is SASEGT. There are 16 residues in the CDR3. CDR3 coding DNA: TGTGCCAGCAGCTCCCCGGGACAGGGTATATTCAATGAGCAGTTCTTC. Amino acid sequence: CASSSPGQGIFNEQFF.

At least ten counts were recorded for this clonotype. The chain carries TRBV7-2 and TRBJ2-1, with D tentatively TRBD1 (5 bases). Germline CDR1 and CDR2: SGHTA and FQGNSA. This CDR3 has 14 residues. Trimming took 1 base from V and 8 from J, leaving 12 bases between them. The CDR3 is CASSLDAQGDEQFF. In DNA form, the CDR3 reads TGTGCCAGCAGCTTAGATGCCCAGGGCGATGAGCAGTTCTTC. The full variable domain, rest sourced from reference TRBV7-2 and TRBJ2-1, is GAGVSQSPSNKVTEKGKDVELRCDPISGHTALYWYRQSLGQGLEFLIYFQGNSAPDKSGLPSDRFSAERTGGSVSTLTIQRTQQEDSAVYLCASSLDAQGDEQFFGPGTRLTVL.

This clonotype was counted ten times or more. The chain links TRBV6-5 to TRBJ2-3; TRBD2 is a possible D gene (6 bases). This CDR3 has 16 residues. Deletions cut 0 bases from V and 6 bases from J, with 16 bases between. Germline CDR1 is MNHEY and CDR2 is SVGAGI. The CDR3 bases are TGTGCCAGCAGTTACTCGGGCGTCGGAGGGATGGATACGCAGTATTTT. Translating it yields CASSYSGVGGMDTQYF.

This clonotype was counted ten times or more. The chain is built from TRBV5-6 and TRBJ2-3, with D possibly being TRBD1 or TRBD2 (5 bases each). This CDR3 has 16 amino acids. The V gene lost 4 bases and the J gene lost 3 bases, with 18 bases spanning the gap. Germline loops: CDR1 SGHDT, CDR2 YYEEEE. CDR3 DNA sequence: TGTGCCAGCAGCGTAAACCGGGACGTGGGGACAGATACGCAGTATTTT. Protein sequence: CASSVNRDVGTDTQYF.

The V and J genes are TRBV28 and TRBJ2-7; D possibly corresponds to TRBD1 (5 bases). TRBJ2-1 matches the DNA end more closely, so the J call is doubtful. The CDR3 spans 15 residues. CDR1 is MDHEN and CDR2 is SYDVKM in the germline V gene. CDR3 bases: TGTGCCAGCAGCTTAGGGGTGACGGTAGCCTACGAGCAGTTCTTC. Its translation is CASSLGVTVAYEQFF.

This clonotype was recorded a few times. This may stem from a read error, because a much larger clone lies one nucleotide away. The chain joins TRBV11-3 to TRBJ2-7, with 11 bases matching TRBD1. This CDR3 spans 15 amino acids. Unmatched junction bases numbered 7, after V lost 2 bases and J lost 7 bases. Germline V CDR1 and CDR2: SGHNT, YENEEA. This CDR3 reads CASSLPRTGGHEQYF. The CDR3 bases are TGTGCCAGCAGCTTACCCCGGACAGGGGGCCATGAGCAGTACTTC.